This TCR beta chain was captured by sequencing in a study of T cells in Graves' hyperthyroidism and ophthalmopathy. Study-level findings and limits: Expanded thyroid clonotypes (above 0.001) were mostly also found in blood. The model forecast ophthalmopathy, anticipating it by a median around 6.5 months before onset.

The CDR3 has 12 amino acids. Trimming cost V 5 bases and J 4 bases; bases outside gene matches: 4. Germline V gene lookup returns CDR1 SQVTM and CDR2 ANQGSEA. TCR beta CDR3 region amplification was performed from RNA transcripts. First-round RT-PCR targeting the TCR CDR3 was performed with the HTBI primer set. One entry per CDR3 protein results from TCRdb running MiXCR on the multiplex PCR reads. The table has 600,000 to 850,000 distinct CDR3 sequences, roughly a sixth seen once. On this clonotype itself: The antigen remains unidentified.

Hyperthyroidism, newly diagnosed and lasting under 2 months, affected patients aged 18 to 65. Blood from later-ophthalmopathy patients was taken at first hyperthyroidism diagnosis. The V and J genes are TRBV29-1 and TRBJ2-5; 7 bases map to TRBD1. The receptor was derived from a woman in her forties or fifties with Graves' hyperthyroidism that later progressed to Graves' ophthalmopathy. Input material: blood. The CDR3: CSVLGQIETQYF. The CDR3 bases are TGCAGCGTTTTGGGACAGATAGAGACCCAGTACTTC.